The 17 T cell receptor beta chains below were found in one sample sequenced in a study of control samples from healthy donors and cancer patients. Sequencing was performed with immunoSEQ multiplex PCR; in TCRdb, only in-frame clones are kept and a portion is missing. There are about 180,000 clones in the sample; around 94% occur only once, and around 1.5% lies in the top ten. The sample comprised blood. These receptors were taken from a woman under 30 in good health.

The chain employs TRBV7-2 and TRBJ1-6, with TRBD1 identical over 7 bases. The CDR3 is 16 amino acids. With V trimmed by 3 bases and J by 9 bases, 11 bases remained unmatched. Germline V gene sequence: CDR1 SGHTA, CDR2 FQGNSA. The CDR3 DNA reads TGTGCCAGCAGCTTTAGCCGGAGGGGGCTAGTTTCACCCCTCCACTTT. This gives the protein CASSFSRRGLVSPLHF. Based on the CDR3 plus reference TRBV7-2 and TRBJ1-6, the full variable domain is GAGVSQSPSNKVTEKGKDVELRCDPISGHTALYWYRQSLGQGLEFLIYFQGNSAPDKSGLPSDRFSAERTGGSVSTLTIQRTQQEDSAVYLCASSFSRRGLVSPLHFGNGTRLTVT.

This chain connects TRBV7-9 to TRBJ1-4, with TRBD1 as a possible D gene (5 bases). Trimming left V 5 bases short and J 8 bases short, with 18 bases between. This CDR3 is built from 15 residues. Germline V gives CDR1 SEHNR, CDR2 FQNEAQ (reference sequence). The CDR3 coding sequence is TGTGCCAGCAGCCCCCGGGACGCTAAAGGAGAAAAACTGTTTTTT. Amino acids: CASSPRDAKGEKLFF.

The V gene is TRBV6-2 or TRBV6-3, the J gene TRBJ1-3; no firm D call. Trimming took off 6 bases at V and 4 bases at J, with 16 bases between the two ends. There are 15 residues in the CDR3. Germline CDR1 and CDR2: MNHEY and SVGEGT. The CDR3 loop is CASSPPGPRGNTIYF. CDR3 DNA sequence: TGTGCCAGCAGCCCCCCTGGTCCTAGGGGAAACACCATATATTTT.

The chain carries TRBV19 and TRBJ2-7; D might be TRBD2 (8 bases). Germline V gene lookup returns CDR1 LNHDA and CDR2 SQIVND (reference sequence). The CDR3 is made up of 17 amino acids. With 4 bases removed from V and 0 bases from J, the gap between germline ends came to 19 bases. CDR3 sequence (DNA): TGTGCCAGTAGTAACGGGAGGGGACAGTTCGGCTCCTACGAGCAGTACTTC. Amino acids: CASSNGRGQFGSYEQYF.

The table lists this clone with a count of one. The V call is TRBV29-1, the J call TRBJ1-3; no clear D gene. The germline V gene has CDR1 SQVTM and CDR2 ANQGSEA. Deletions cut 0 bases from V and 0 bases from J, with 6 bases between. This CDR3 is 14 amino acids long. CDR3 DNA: TGCAGCGTTGAAGATCAGAACTCTGGAAACACCATATATTTT. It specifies CSVEDQNSGNTIYF.

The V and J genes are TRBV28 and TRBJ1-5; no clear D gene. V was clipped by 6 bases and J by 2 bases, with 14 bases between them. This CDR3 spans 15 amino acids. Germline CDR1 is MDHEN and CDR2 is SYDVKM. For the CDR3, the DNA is TGTGCCAGCAGCCCCGCGCCCGGAGGCAATCAGCCCCAGCATTTT. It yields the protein CASSPAPGGNQPQHF.

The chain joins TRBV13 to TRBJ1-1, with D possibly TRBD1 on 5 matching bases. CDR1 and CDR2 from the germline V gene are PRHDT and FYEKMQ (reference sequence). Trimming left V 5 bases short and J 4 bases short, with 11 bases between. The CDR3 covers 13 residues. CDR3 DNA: TGTGCCAGCAGCCAACGGGGCCTCACTGAAGCTTTCTTT. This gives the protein CASSQRGLTEAFF.

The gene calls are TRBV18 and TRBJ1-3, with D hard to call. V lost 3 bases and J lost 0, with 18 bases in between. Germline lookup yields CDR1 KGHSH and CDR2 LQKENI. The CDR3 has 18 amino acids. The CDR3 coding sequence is TGTGCCAGCTCACCCGCATACGCAGGAGTTAACTCTGGAAACACCATATATTTT. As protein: CASSPAYAGVNSGNTIYF.

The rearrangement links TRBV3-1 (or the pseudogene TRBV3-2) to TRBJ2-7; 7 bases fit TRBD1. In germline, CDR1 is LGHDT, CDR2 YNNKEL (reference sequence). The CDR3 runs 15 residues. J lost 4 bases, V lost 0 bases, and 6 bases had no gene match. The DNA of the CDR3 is TGTGCCAGCAGCCAAGATTTACCAGGGGGTTACGAGCAGTACTTC. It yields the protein CASSQDLPGGYEQYF.

Here the CDR3 reads CASSYPTGVNTEAFF. CDR3 DNA sequence: TGTGCCAGCAGTTACCCTACAGGAGTGAACACTGAAGCTTTCTTT. The rearrangement joins TRBV6-2 or TRBV6-3 to TRBJ1-1; D may be TRBD1 (5 bases). Germline V gene sequence: CDR1 MNHEY, CDR2 SVGEGT. The length of the CDR3 is 15 residues. V lost 2 bases, J lost 0 bases, and 10 bases lay in between.

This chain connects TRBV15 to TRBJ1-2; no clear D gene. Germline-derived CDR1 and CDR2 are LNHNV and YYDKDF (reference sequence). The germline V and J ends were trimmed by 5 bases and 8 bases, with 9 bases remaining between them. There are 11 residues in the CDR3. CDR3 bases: TGTGCCACCAGCGGTATATACGGCTACACCTTC. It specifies CATSGIYGYTF.

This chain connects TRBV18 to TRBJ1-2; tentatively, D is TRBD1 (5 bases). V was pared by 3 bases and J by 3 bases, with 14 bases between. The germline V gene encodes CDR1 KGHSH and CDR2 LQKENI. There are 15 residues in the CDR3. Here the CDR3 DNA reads TGTGCCAGCTCACCGATAACCAGGGAGGACTATGGCTACACCTTC. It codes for CASSPITREDYGYTF.

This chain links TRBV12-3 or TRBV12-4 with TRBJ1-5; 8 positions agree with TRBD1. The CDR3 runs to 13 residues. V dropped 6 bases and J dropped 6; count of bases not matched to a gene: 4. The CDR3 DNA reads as TGTGCCAGCAGACCAGGGGGCGGTCAGCCCCAGCATTTT. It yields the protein CASRPGGGQPQHF.

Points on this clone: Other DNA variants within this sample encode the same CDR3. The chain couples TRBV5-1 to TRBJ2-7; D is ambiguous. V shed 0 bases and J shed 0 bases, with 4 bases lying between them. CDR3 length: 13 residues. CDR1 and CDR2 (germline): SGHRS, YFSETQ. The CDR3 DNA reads TGCGCCAGCAGCTTGGCGAGCTCCTACGAGCAGTACTTC. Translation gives CASSLASSYEQYF.

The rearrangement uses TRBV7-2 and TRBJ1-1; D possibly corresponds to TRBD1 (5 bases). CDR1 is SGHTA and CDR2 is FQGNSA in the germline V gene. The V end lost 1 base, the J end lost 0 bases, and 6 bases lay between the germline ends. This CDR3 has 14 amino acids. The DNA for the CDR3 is TGTGCCAGCAGCTTAGGGGGCATGAACACTGAAGCTTTCTTT. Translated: CASSLGGMNTEAFF.

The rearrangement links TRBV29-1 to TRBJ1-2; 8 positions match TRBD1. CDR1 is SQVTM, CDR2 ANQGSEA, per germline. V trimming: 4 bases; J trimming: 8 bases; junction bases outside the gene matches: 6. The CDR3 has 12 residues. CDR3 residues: CSVAQGGFGYTF. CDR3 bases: TGCAGCGTTGCACAGGGGGGGTTCGGCTACACCTTC. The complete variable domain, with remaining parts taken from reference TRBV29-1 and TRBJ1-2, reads SAVISQKPSRDICQRGTSLTIQCQVDSQVTMMFWYRQQPGQSLTLIATANQGSEATYESGFVIDKFPISRPNLTFSTLTVSNMSPEDSSIYLCSVAQGGFGYTFGSGTRLTVV.

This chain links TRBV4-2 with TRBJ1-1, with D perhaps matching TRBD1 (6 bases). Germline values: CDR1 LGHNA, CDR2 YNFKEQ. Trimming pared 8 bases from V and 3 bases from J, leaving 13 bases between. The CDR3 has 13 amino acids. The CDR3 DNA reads TGTGCCAGCGTCCGAGGGGGTGACACTGAAGCTTTCTTT. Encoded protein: CASVRGGDTEAFF.